The clone carrying this T cell receptor beta chain came up many times. Its antigen is not identified. The entry originates in a study of CD8 T cells in ankylosing spondylitis. General study findings and limits: Before this, some motif variants had been reported in reactive arthritis synovial fluid and blood. Significant enrichment of disease-linked clones was reportedly seen in matched ankylosing spondylitis synovial fluid. Several highly homologous variants made up a TCR beta motif, and this motif appeared characteristic of ankylosing spondylitis blood.

Quantitative 5'-RACE with molecular barcodes produced the TCR beta libraries. MiXCR, run by TCRdb on the 5' RACE reads, gives a single entry per CDR3 protein. The table lists about 210,000 distinct CDR3 sequences, approximately 8% of them singletons. CDR1 is DFQATT, CDR2 SNEGSKA, per germline (reference sequence). CDR3 length: 14 amino acids. V lost 3 bases and J lost 2; bases outside the gene matches: 5. This chain connects TRBV20-1 to TRBJ2-3, with 7 nucleotides matching TRBD2. The material sequenced was blood, either unsorted or a sorted T cell fraction (not recorded which). The receptor was derived from a female donor with ankylosing spondylitis or in good health (not recorded which). CDR3 region: CSASWLAATDTQYF. The DNA for the CDR3 is TGCAGTGCTAGCTGGCTAGCGGCCACAGATACGCAGTATTTT.